This T cell receptor beta chain was observed in a study of cytomegalovirus exposure and HLA in healthy donors. Overall study: The roughly 120 million unique TCR beta sequences, from about 180 million T cells, were found by an earlier analysis.

CDR3 length: 16 amino acids. V shed 1 base, J shed 9 bases, and the junction held 12 bases outside the gene matches. Germline V gene sequence: CDR1 SGHDN, CDR2 FVKESK. As for this clone: Its antigen is unknown.

General observations from the study: Earlier results showed most TCR beta V segments being productive about 87% or about 30% of the time.

13 Jbeta primers and 60 Vbeta primers were used for the PCR. The method was immunoSEQ multiplex PCR; TCRdb's version includes in-frame clones alone and lacks a portion of them. The data contain roughly 130,000 clones, about 74% of them singletons. The chain is built from TRBV14 and TRBJ2-1, with 7 bases that match TRBD1. The sample was PBMCs. This TCR was recovered from a man aged 40-50 years in good health and CMV-seropositive. CDR3: CASSQGLRQGVGEQFF. The CDR3, as DNA: TGTGCCAGCAGCCAAGGTCTCCGGCAGGGGGTAGGTGAGCAGTTCTTC.